The following is a T cell receptor beta chain sequence with its context. This sample is drawn from a study of blood T cell repertoires in COVID-19. Study-level information: Donors in the United States, Italy and Spain gave samples during acute or convalescent COVID-19. Sources were T cells, B-cell-depleted T cells, or PBMCs; the material itself was cDNA or gDNA.

Germline V lookup: CDR1 SGDLS, CDR2 YYNGEE. CDR3 length equals 14 residues. Trimming left V 4 bases short and J 7 bases short, with 12 bases between. Method: immunoSEQ multiplex PCR; TCRdb's copy keeps in-frame clones and lacks some. Of 250,000 to 350,000 clones detected, 86% appear once; the ten largest clones hold 1.5% to 2%. The sequence was obtained from a woman aged 45 to 65 with acute or convalescent COVID-19. Sequenced input: peripheral blood. The J gene is TRBJ1-6, the V gene TRBV9; D is unclear. The DNA for the CDR3 is TGTGCCAGCAGCCTACGAGCGCCCAATTCACCCCTCCACTTT. It encodes CASSLRAPNSPLHF.